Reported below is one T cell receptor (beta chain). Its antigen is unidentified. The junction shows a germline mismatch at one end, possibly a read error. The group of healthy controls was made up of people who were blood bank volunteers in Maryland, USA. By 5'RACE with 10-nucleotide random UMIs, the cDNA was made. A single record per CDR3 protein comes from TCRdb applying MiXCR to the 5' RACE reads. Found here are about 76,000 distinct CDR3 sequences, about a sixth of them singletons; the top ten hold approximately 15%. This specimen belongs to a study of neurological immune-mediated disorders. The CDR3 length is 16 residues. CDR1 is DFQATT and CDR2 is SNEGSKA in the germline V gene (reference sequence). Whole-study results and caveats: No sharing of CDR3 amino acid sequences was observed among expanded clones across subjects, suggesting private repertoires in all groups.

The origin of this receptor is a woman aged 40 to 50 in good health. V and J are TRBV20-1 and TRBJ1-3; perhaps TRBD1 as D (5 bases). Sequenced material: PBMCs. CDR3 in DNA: TGCAGTGCTCTAGCCGCTCGGTACAGGAGTGGAAACACCATAAATTTT. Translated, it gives CSALAARYRSGNTINF.